Listed below are T cell receptor beta chains from one sample, sequenced in a study of blood T cells in healthy people across ages. TCRdb independently ran MiXCR on the 5' RACE reads; one entry per CDR3 protein. The top ten clones hold more than 4% of a sample with 1.5 million to 1.8 million distinct CDR3 sequences, approximately 39% of them seen once. The sequenced sample consisted of blood. These TCRs come from a woman aged 18-29 years in good health. Each CDR3 is given without its conserved first and last residue. Each record gives: V gene, J gene, CDR3 protein.

TRBV4-1	TRBJ2-3	ASSQGTSAGTDTQY
TRBV6-2/TRBV6-3	TRBJ2-1	ASSYPTGYYNEQF
TRBV28	TRBJ1-5	ASNWGESGDQPQH
TRBV29-1	TRBJ2-1	SVGISHYNEQF
TRBV2	TRBJ1-5	ASSEYQAGNQPQH
TRBV4-2	TRBJ1-2	ASNNSPGTVTNYGYT
TRBV13	TRBJ2-1	ASSLGAGAGNEQF
TRBV30	TRBJ1-2	AWGGTYGYT
TRBV20-1	TRBJ2-5	SADRGGDGRETQY
TRBV9	TRBJ2-1	ASSVTPLGSGWDEQF
TRBV5-1	TRBJ1-6	ASSLALLQLSTPH
TRBV19	TRBJ2-5	ASSIDSGGHSYNEQY